The entry that follows covers one T cell receptor (beta chain) sequence. The data were obtained in a study of blood T cell repertoires in COVID-19. Clones were read by immunoSEQ multiplex PCR, and TCRdb kept only the in-frame ones, dropping some. Of 200,000 to 250,000 clones in the sample, around 81% were seen once. The CDR3 sequence is 15 residues long. The J segment lost 6 bases and the V segment lost 1 base, leaving 3 bases of the junction unmatched. From germline, CDR1 is SGHTA and CDR2 FQGNSA. Sequenced input: peripheral blood. The chain uses TRBV7-2 and TRBJ2-2, with 9 bases lining up with TRBD2. This receptor was obtained from a woman in her 70s with acute or convalescent COVID-19. The CDR3 nucleotides are TGTGCCAGCAGCTTAGTTAGCGGGGGACCCGGGGAGCTGTTTTTT. It is translated as CASSLVSGGPGELFF. Full variable domain (remainder filled in from reference TRBV7-2 and TRBJ2-2): GAGVSQSPSNKVTEKGKDVELRCDPISGHTALYWYRQSLGQGLEFLIYFQGNSAPDKSGLPSDRFSAERTGGSVSTLTIQRTQQEDSAVYLCASSLVSGGPGELFFGEGSRLTVL.